The 10 T cell receptor beta chains listed next were all sequenced from one sample in a study of shared clonotypes between healthy human individuals. Measured with immunoSEQ multiplex PCR; TCRdb has only the in-frame clones, and not every one. The sample holds about half a million clones, around 73% seen once. Sequenced material: PBMCs. These receptors originate from a woman aged 40-49 years in good health. Some clones in this sample may be carry-over from other donors' samples.

This clone was seen once. J is TRBJ2-1 and V is TRBV28, with 9 bases fitting TRBD1. CDR1 is MDHEN and CDR2 is SYDVKM in the germline V gene. V gave up 8 bases and J gave up 8 bases; unmatched junction bases: 16. The CDR3 is made up of 16 amino acids. The CDR3 is CASGSPGQGQSHEQFF. CDR3 sequence (DNA): TGTGCCAGCGGATCACCGGGACAGGGACAATCCCATGAGCAGTTCTTC.

CDR3 sequence reads: CASSKVSRGYAEKLFF. In DNA, the CDR3 is TGTGCCAGCAGCAAAGTTTCACGGGGATACGCGGAAAAACTGTTTTTT. The chain recombines TRBV21-1 with TRBJ1-4. TRBV21-1 is a pseudogene segment. CDR3 length equals 16 residues.

This chain links TRBV28 with TRBJ1-1; possibly TRBD1 for D (5 bases). V lost 5 bases, J lost 1 base, and 20 bases lay in between. This CDR3 has 17 residues. Germline V gene sequence: CDR1 MDHEN, CDR2 SYDVKM. The CDR3 DNA reads as TGTGCCAGCAGTCTCAGATGGGGCGAGAGGTGGAACACTGAAGCTTTCTTT. Protein sequence: CASSLRWGERWNTEAFF.

Remarks on this clone: This clone may be a read error of a much larger clone one base away. V gene TRBV28 combines with J gene TRBJ2-5, with TRBD1 identical over 8 bases. The CDR3 runs to 17 residues. Germline assignment: CDR1 MDHEN and CDR2 SYDVKM. CDR3 sequence: CASTPGQGRPLSETQHF. The CDR3, as DNA: TGTGCCAGCACCCCTGGACAGGGTCGGCCCTTGAGTGAGACCCAGCACTTC.

J is TRBJ2-7 and V is TRBV5-1; D not resolved. The CDR3 spans 18 residues. Germline CDR1 is SGHRS and CDR2 is YFSETQ. With 0 bases removed from V and 5 bases from J, the gap between germline ends came to 24 bases. Here the CDR3 DNA reads TGCGCCAGCAGCTTGGCCGAAGGTGGGTTTGTGGCTGTCCACGAGCAGTACTTC. Translation gives CASSLAEGGFVAVHEQYF.

The chain uses TRBV28 and TRBJ1-1; no reliable D call. Trimming removed 6 bases from V and 1 base from J, with 12 bases in between. The CDR3 totals 14 residues. Germline V lookup: CDR1 MDHEN, CDR2 SYDVKM. The CDR3 is CASSPGRRNTEAFF. The DNA of the CDR3 is TGTGCCAGCAGCCCCGGTCGGCGGAACACTGAAGCTTTCTTT.

V and J are TRBV10-2 and TRBJ2-3; possible D gene TRBD2, 6 bases. V lost 8 bases and J lost 2, with 17 bases in between. Germline CDR1 WSHSY, CDR2 SAAADI. The CDR3 is 15 amino acids. The CDR3 DNA reads TGCGCCAGCCGGAAACTAGCAGTAAACACAGATACGCAGTATTTT. Protein product: CASRKLAVNTDTQYF.

V is TRBV27 and J is TRBJ1-1; the D gene is possibly TRBD1 (5 bases). V was clipped by 5 bases and J by 3 bases, with 16 bases between them. Germline CDR1 reads MNHEY; CDR2 reads SMNVEV (reference sequence). The CDR3 has 15 amino acids. The CDR3 loop is CASSVGTAGDTEAFF. CDR3 in DNA: TGTGCCAGCAGTGTCGGGACCGCCGGGGACACTGAAGCTTTCTTT.

This clone was recorded once. The V gene is TRBV18, the J gene TRBJ2-3; 14 positions agree with TRBD2. The length of the CDR3 is 17 residues. V gave up 2 bases and J gave up 1 base; unmatched junction bases: 2. Germline V lookup: CDR1 KGHSH, CDR2 LQKENI. Here the CDR3 DNA reads TGTGCCAGCTCACCAAGGACTAGCGGGAGGCGCACAGATACGCAGTATTTT. Its translation is CASSPRTSGRRTDTQYF.

This clone was counted at least ten times. CDR3 coding DNA: TGTGCCAGTGGTAGGGGGCGCGACGAGCAGTACTTC. This gives the protein CASGRGRDEQYF. V is TRBV19 and J is TRBJ2-7; 7 nucleotides align to TRBD1. CDR1 is LNHDA, CDR2 SQIVND, per germline (reference sequence). V lost 8 bases and J lost 5; bases outside the gene matches: 6. The CDR3 extends over 12 amino acids.